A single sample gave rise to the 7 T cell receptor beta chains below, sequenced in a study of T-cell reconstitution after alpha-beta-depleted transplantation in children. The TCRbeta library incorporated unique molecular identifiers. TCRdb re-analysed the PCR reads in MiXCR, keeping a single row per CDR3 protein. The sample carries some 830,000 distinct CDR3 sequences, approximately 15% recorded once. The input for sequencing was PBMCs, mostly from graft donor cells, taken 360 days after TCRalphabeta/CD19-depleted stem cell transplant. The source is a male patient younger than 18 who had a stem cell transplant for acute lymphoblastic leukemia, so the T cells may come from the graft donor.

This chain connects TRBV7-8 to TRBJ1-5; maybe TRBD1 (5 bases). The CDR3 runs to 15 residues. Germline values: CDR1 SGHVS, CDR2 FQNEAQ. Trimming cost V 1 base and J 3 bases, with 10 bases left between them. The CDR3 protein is CASSLGQWVNQPQHF. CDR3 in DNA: TGTGCCAGCAGCTTAGGACAGTGGGTCAATCAGCCCCAGCATTTT.

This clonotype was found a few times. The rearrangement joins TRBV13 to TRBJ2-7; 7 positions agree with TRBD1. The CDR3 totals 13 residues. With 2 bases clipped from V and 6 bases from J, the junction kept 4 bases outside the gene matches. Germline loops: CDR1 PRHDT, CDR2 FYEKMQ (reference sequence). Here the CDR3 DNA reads TGTGCCAGCAGCTTACTGACAGGGACCGAGCAGTACTTC. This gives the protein CASSLLTGTEQYF.

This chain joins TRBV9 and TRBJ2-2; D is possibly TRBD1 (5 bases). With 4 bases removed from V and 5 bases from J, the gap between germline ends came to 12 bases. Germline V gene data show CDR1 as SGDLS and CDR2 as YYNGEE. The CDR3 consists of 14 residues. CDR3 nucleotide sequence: TGTGCCAGCAGCTTAAGTGCAGGGACCGGGGAGCTGTTTTTT. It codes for CASSLSAGTGELFF.

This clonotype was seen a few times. The CDR3 protein is CSARDFRGTEAFF. The CDR3 nucleotides read TGCAGTGCTAGAGATTTTAGGGGCACTGAAGCTTTCTTT. The chain has TRBV20-1 and TRBJ1-1, with a tentative D call TRBD1 (5 bases). V lost 0 bases and J lost 4, with 9 bases in between. The germline gives CDR1 DFQATT, CDR2 SNEGSKA (reference sequence). This CDR3 contains 13 residues.

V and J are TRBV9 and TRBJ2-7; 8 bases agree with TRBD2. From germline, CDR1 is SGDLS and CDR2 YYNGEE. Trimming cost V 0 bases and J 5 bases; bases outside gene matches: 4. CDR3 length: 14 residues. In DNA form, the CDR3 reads TGTGCCAGCAGCGTAGCGGGAGGGCTAAACGAGCAGTACTTC. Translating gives CASSVAGGLNEQYF.

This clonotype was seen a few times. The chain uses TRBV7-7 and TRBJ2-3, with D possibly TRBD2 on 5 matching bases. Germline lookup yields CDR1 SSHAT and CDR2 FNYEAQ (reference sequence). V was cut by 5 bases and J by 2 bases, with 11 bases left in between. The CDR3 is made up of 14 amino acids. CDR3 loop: CASSTSGFTDTQYF. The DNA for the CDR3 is TGTGCCAGCAGCACCAGCGGATTCACAGATACGCAGTATTTT.

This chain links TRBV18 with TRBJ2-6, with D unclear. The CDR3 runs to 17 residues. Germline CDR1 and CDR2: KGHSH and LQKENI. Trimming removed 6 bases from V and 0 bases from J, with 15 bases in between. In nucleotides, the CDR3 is TGTGCCAGCTCCCGCACACGCACCCCCTCTGGGGCCAACGTCCTGACTTTC. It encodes CASSRTRTPSGANVLTF.